The rows below give T cell receptor beta chains drawn from one sample of a study of regulatory T cells in long-lasting Graves disease. TCRdb ran MiXCR on the multiplex PCR reads and lists one entry per CDR3 protein. The sample lists under 450,000 distinct CDR3 sequences; about 20% were seen once. The material was peripheral blood mononuclear cells (PBMCs), obtained when the disease was refractory, from a patient treated with antithyroid drugs. These receptors originate from a female donor with Graves disease. Both conserved end residues are part of each CDR3. The order of the fields is CDR3 DNA, CDR3 protein, D gene, J gene, V gene, clone size. A D gene is named only where the DNA matches it firmly. Size is omitted from some rows. Given values are once, few, many or a class for expanded clones.

CDR3 DNA: TGTGCCAGCAACGTGGGCAGGGGGCGCCTCCACGAGCAGTACTTC
CDR3 protein: CASNVGRGRLHEQYF
D gene: TRBD1
J gene: TRBJ2-7
V gene: TRBV28
clone size: few

CDR3 DNA: TGTGCCAGCAGACTGGGACAGGGTGAAGCTTTCTTT
CDR3 protein: CASRLGQGEAFF
D gene: TRBD1
J gene: TRBJ1-1
V gene: TRBV12-3/TRBV12-4
clone size: many

CDR3 DNA: TGCAGCGTCCGGGCCGGCCCGACCGGTGGACCCCTCCACTTT
CDR3 protein: CSVRAGPTGGPLHF
D gene: -
J gene: TRBJ1-6
V gene: TRBV29-1
clone size: few

CDR3 DNA: TGCGCCAGCAGCTATGGGACAGGGTACTATGGCTACACCTTC
CDR3 protein: CASSYGTGYYGYTF
D gene: TRBD1
J gene: TRBJ1-2
V gene: TRBV5-1
clone size: -

CDR3 DNA: TGTGCCTGGGGCAGGGACGTCCTGACTTTC
CDR3 protein: CAWGRDVLTF
D gene: -
J gene: TRBJ2-6
V gene: TRBV30
clone size: many

CDR3 DNA: TGTGCCAGCAGGGGACCGGGACAGGGGGCCCTAAACACTGAAGCTTTCTTT
CDR3 protein: CASRGPGQGALNTEAFF
D gene: TRBD1
J gene: TRBJ1-1
V gene: TRBV28
clone size: many

CDR3 DNA: TGTGCCAGCAGCCTCGGCACCGGGACAGGGGGCCGAGAGACCCAGTACTTC
CDR3 protein: CASSLGTGTGGRETQYF
D gene: TRBD1
J gene: TRBJ2-5
V gene: TRBV7-8
clone size: many

CDR3 DNA: TGTGCCAGTTCGCGTGGGGCCAACGTCCTGACTTTC
CDR3 protein: CASSRGANVLTF
D gene: -
J gene: TRBJ2-6
V gene: TRBV19
clone size: -

CDR3 DNA: TGCGCCAGCAGCTTGACGACAGGGATGCCCTACGAGCAGTACTTC
CDR3 protein: CASSLTTGMPYEQYF
D gene: TRBD1
J gene: TRBJ2-7
V gene: TRBV5-1
clone size: many

CDR3 DNA: TGTGCCAGCAGCCCACGGACTAGCGGAGCCGGGGAGCTGTTTTTT
CDR3 protein: CASSPRTSGAGELFF
D gene: TRBD2
J gene: TRBJ2-2
V gene: TRBV11-2
clone size: many

CDR3 DNA: TGTGCCACCAGCAGAGATAAGGGAGGGGCGGGAGAGCAGTACTTC
CDR3 protein: CATSRDKGGAGEQYF
D gene: TRBD2
J gene: TRBJ2-7
V gene: TRBV15
clone size: many

CDR3 DNA: TGTGCCAGCAGCTTAGAGGCTAGCCCGCATACGCAGTATTTT
CDR3 protein: CASSLEASPHTQYF
D gene: -
J gene: TRBJ2-3
V gene: TRBV7-2
clone size: -